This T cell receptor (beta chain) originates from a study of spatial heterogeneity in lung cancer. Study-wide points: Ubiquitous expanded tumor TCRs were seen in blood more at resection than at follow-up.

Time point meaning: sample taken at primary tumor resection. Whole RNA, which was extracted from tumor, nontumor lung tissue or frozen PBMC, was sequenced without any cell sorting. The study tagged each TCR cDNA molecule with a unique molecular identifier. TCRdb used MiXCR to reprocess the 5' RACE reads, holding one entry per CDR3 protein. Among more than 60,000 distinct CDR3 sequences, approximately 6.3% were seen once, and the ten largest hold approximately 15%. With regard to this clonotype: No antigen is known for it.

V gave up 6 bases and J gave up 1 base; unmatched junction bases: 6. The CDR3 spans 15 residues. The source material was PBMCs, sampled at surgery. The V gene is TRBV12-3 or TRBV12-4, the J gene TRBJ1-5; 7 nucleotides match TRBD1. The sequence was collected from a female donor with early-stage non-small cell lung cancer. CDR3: CASRGRDSSNQPQHF. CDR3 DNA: TGTGCCAGCAGGGGTAGGGACAGCAGCAATCAGCCCCAGCATTTT.